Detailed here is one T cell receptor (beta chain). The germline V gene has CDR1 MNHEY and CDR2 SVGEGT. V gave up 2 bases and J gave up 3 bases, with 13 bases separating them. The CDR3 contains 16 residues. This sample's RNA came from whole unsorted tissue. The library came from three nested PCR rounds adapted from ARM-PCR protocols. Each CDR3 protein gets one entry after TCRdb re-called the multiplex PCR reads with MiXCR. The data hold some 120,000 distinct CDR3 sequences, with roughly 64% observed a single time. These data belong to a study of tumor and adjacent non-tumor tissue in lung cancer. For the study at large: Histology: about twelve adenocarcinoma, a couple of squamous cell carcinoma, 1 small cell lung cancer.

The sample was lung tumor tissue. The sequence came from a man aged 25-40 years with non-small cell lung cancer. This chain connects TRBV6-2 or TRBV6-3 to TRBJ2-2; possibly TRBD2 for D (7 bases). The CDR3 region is CASSYGGGPYTGELFF. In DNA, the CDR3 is TGTGCCAGCAGTTACGGGGGGGGGCCGTACACCGGGGAGCTGTTTTTT.